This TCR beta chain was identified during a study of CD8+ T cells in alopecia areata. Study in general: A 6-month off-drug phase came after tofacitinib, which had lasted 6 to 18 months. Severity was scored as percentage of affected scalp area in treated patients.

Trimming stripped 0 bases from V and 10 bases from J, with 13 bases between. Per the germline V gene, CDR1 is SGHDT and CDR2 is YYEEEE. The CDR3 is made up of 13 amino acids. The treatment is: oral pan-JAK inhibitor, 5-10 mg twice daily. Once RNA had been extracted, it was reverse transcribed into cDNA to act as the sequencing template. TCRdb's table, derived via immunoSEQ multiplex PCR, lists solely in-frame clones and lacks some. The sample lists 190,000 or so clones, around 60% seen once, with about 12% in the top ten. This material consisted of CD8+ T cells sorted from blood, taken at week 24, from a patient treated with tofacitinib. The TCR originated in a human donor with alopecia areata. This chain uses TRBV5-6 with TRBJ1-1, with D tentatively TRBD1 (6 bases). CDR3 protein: CASSLGRGLAAFF. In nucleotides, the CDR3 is TGTGCCAGCAGCTTGGGCAGGGGTCTAGCAGCTTTCTTT.